The entry below gives a single T cell receptor (beta chain) sequence along with its context. The sample belongs to a study of blood T cell repertoires in COVID-19. V gave up 6 bases and J gave up 8 bases, with 19 bases separating them. The CDR3 extends over 15 amino acids. Germline-derived CDR1 and CDR2 are SGHAT and FQNNGV. In the original processing: Reference gene primer amplification gave estimated nucleated cell counts. Repertoires were generated with immunoSEQ multiplex PCR, while TCRdb's copy carries only in-frame clones and drops some. The V and J calls and clone size were taken over from that table, and D and trimming were inferred from the DNA. The sample gives some 140,000 clones, about four fifths of which show up once; 3% to 3.5% is in the top ten.

The receptor's source is a woman older than 75 with acute or convalescent COVID-19. V gene TRBV11-2 combines with J gene TRBJ1-4; the D gene is possibly TRBD1 (6 bases). Material: peripheral blood. In nucleotides, the CDR3 is TGTGCCAGCAGTCACCCCGTCGGGACACCAGAAAAACTGTTTTTT. Translating gives CASSHPVGTPEKLFF.